This TCR beta chain is drawn from a study of cytomegalovirus exposure and HLA in healthy donors. Study-level findings and limits: Exclusion applied to some V segments, including TRBV6-2 and TRBV6-3, as they were indistinguishable. The study recorded 160 or so TCR beta chains that were cytomegalovirus-associated. According to a later analysis, donors in an Asian-associated ancestry cluster reportedly had fewer N-insertions than the roughly 640-donor mean.

PCR amplification relied on 60 Vbeta primers (plus 13 Jbeta primers). Some clones are missing from TCRdb's copy, which holds only in-frame ones; the method was immunoSEQ multiplex PCR. The table records fewer than 250,000 clones, about 69% of them present only once. The germline gives CDR1 SGHTA, CDR2 FQGTGA. V gave up 5 bases and J gave up 2 bases, with 9 bases separating them. This CDR3 comprises 14 residues. This clone was recorded once. Its target is not known. This chain links TRBV7-3 with TRBJ2-2, with D possibly TRBD2 on 6 matching bases. Sequenced sample: PBMCs. The receptor's source is a man aged 25-45 years in good health and CMV-seropositive. The CDR3, as DNA: TGTGCCAGCAGCCAGGACTATAACACCGGGGAGCTGTTTTTT. This gives the protein CASSQDYNTGELFF. Full variable domain (rest looked up from reference TRBV7-3 and TRBJ2-2): GAGVSQTPSNKVTEKGKYVELRCDPISGHTALYWYRQSLGQGPEFLIYFQGTGAADDSGLPNDRFFAVRPEGSVSTLKIQRTERGDSAVYLCASSQDYNTGELFFGEGSRLTVL.